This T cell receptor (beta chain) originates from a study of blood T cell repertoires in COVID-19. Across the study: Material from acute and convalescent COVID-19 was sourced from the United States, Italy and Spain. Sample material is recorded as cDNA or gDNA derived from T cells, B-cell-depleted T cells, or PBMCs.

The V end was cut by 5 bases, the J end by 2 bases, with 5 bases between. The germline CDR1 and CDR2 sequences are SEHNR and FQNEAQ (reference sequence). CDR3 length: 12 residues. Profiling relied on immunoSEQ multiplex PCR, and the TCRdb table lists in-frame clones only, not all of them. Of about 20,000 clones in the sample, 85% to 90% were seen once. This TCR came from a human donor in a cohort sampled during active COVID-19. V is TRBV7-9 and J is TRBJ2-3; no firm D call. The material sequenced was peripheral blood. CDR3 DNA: TGTGCCAGCAGCCCGTACACAGATACGCAGTATTTT. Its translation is CASSPYTDTQYF.